This T cell receptor beta chain was obtained from a study of radiation and T cells in renal cell carcinoma. Turning to the study itself: Nephrectomy followed 15 Gy stereotactic body radiation by 4 weeks.

Here immunoSEQ multiplex PCR was the method, and the copy in TCRdb shows in-frame clones only, minus some. Among 45,000 to 55,000 clones listed, about 80% were seen once. Study-level points and caveats: In blood, top tumor clones expanded by 2 weeks, shrinking by 4.

For this clone: Its antigen is undetermined.

This sample's time point: blood 2 weeks post-SBRT. Treatment indicated: 15 Gy SBRT to primary tumor, nephrectomy 4 weeks later. Serial blood draws occurred at baseline and 2 and 4 weeks post-SBRT. This renal cell carcinoma was of the clear cell type. This TCR was recovered from a woman in her 70s with renal cell carcinoma. The sequencing here drew on blood, taken from a patient whose treatment included radiotherapy and nephrectomy.

The CDR3 DNA reads as TGTGCCTGGAGTGTACGAGCGGGAGGGGATACGCAGTATTTT. It encodes CAWSVRAGGDTQYF. This chain joins TRBV30 and TRBJ2-3; 10 bases fit TRBD2. Trimming at V came to 0 bases and at J to 6 bases, leaving 3 bases not matched to a gene. This CDR3 is 14 amino acids long. Per the germline V gene, CDR1 is GTSNPN and CDR2 is SVGIG (reference sequence).